These T cell receptor beta chains were read from a single sample in a study of CD8 T cells in Susac syndrome. TCRdb analysed the immunoSEQ multiplex PCR reads with MiXCR anew, one entry per CDR3 protein. The sample has more than 85,000 distinct CDR3 sequences, about 93% seen once. The sequenced sample was CD4+ T cells from PBMCs. The receptors here all came from a human donor with Susac syndrome. CDR3s include the opening cysteine and the closing phenylalanine or tryptophan. The D gene is left open where the match is weak. Size is stated for part of the rows, as once, few or many counts, or as a class when the clone is expanded.

D gene	CDR3 length	V gene	J gene	clone size	CDR3 protein	CDR3 DNA
.	15	TRBV7-2	TRBJ2-5	.	CASSLSGRSGETQYF	TGTGCCAGCAGCTTAAGCGGGCGCAGCGGGGAGACCCAGTACTTC
TRBD1	16	TRBV12-3/TRBV12-4	TRBJ1-5	.	CASSSLTGNGNQPQHF	TGTGCCAGCAGTTCTTTGACAGGGAACGGCAATCAGCCCCAGCATTTT
TRBD2	15	TRBV7-9	TRBJ2-1	.	CASSEALAGGRGQFF	TGTGCCAGCAGCGAGGCGCTAGCGGGGGGAAGGGGGCAGTTCTTC
.	11	TRBV6-5	TRBJ1-6	.	CASKSNSPLHF	TGTGCCAGCAAGTCTAATTCACCCCTCCACTTT
TRBD1	15	TRBV24-1	TRBJ2-1	.	CATSDDRRGTAEQFF	TGTGCCACCAGTGATGACCGCAGGGGGACAGCTGAGCAGTTCTTC
.	13	TRBV4-3	TRBJ1-5	.	CASSQDSAQPQHF	TGCGCCAGCAGCCAAGATTCGGCCCAGCCCCAGCATTTT
.	11	TRBV12-3/TRBV12-4	TRBJ2-1	.	CASSLPNEQFF	TGTGCCAGCAGTTTACCCAATGAGCAGTTCTTC
.	12	TRBV6-6	TRBJ1-5	.	CASSSGGQPQHF	TGTGCCAGCAGTTCGGGGGGGCAGCCCCAGCATTTT
.	14	TRBV3-1	TRBJ2-1	.	CASSQVAAENEQFF	TGTGCCAGCAGCCAAGTGGCCGCGGAGAATGAGCAGTTCTTC
.	14	TRBV5-4	TRBJ2-2	.	CASSPAARTGELFF	TGTGCCAGCAGCCCGGCGGCACGGACCGGGGAGCTGTTTTTT
.	12	TRBV27	TRBJ1-4	once	CASGGYNEKLFF	TGTGCCAGCGGCGGATATAATGAAAAACTGTTTTTT
.	12	TRBV13	TRBJ1-2	.	CASSTRPQAVTF	TGTGCCAGCAGCACCAGACCGCAGGCCGTCACCTTC
.	16	TRBV5-1	TRBJ2-5	.	CASAYLGLGNQETQYF	TGCGCCAGCGCTTACCTCGGGCTGGGAAACCAAGAGACCCAGTACTTC
.	13	TRBV7-6	TRBJ2-3	.	CASSFGSTDTQYF	TGTGCCAGCAGCTTCGGAAGCACAGATACGCAGTATTTT
TRBD1	15	TRBV5-1	TRBJ2-1	.	CASSRDRSSYNEQFF	TGCGCCAGCAGCCGGGACAGGAGCTCCTACAATGAGCAGTTCTTC
TRBD1	11	TRBV29-1	TRBJ2-7	.	CSVGTGNEQYF	TGCAGCGTGGGGACAGGGAACGAGCAGTACTTC
TRBD2	17	TRBV5-4	TRBJ2-1	.	CASSSGGGGSLYNEQFF	TGTGCCAGCAGCTCGGGCGGCGGCGGGAGCCTTTACAATGAGCAGTTCTTC
TRBD1	15	TRBV27	TRBJ2-7	once	CASSLGTGRSGEQYF	TGTGCCAGCAGTTTAGGGACAGGGAGATCCGGCGAGCAGTACTTC
TRBD1	14	TRBV30	TRBJ2-7	.	CAWSPGTEHYEQYF	TGTGCCTGGAGCCCAGGGACAGAACACTACGAGCAGTACTTC
.	15	TRBV11-2	TRBJ2-3	.	CASSLDHHSTDTQYF	TGTGCCAGCAGCTTAGATCACCATTCCACAGATACGCAGTATTTT
TRBD2	16	TRBV4-1	TRBJ2-7	.	CASSQGTGLAFYEQYF	TGCGCCAGCAGCCAAGGTACGGGACTAGCATTCTACGAGCAGTACTTC
.	12	TRBV13	TRBJ2-1	.	CASSLSRTEQFF	TGTGCCAGCAGCTTAAGCAGGACTGAGCAGTTCTTC
.	15	TRBV30	TRBJ2-6	.	CAWSRGDSGANVLTF	TGTGCCTGGTCCAGAGGGGACTCTGGGGCCAACGTCCTGACTTTC
TRBD2	17	TRBV4-2	TRBJ2-3	.	CASSQGLAGSSTDTQYF	TGTGCCAGCAGCCAGGGACTAGCGGGGTCTAGCACAGATACGCAGTATTTT
.	13	TRBV24-1	TRBJ2-5	.	CATSEGAIETQYF	TGTGCCACCAGTGAGGGGGCAATTGAGACCCAGTACTTC
.	12	TRBV6-1	TRBJ2-1	.	CASKDPHAGQFF	TGTGCCAGCAAGGACCCCCACGCCGGGCAGTTCTTC
.	15	TRBV9	TRBJ1-4	.	CASSVGGRSNEKLFF	TGTGCCAGCAGCGTAGGGGGACGGTCTAATGAAAAACTGTTTTTT
TRBD1	16	TRBV7-2	TRBJ2-4	.	CASSSTSTGAKNIQYF	TGTGCCAGCAGCTCTACATCGACAGGGGCCAAAAACATTCAGTACTTC
.	14	TRBV19	TRBJ1-1	.	CASITGRGSTEAFF	TGTGCCAGTATAACGGGGAGGGGCAGTACTGAAGCTTTCTTT
TRBD1	18	TRBV5-6	TRBJ2-3	.	CASSYSFGGQVFPDTQYF	TGTGCCAGCAGTTATTCATTCGGAGGACAGGTATTCCCAGATACGCAGTATTTT
TRBD1	14	TRBV20-1	TRBJ1-5	.	CSANTHRGNQPQHF	TGCAGTGCTAACACCCACAGGGGGAATCAGCCCCAGCATTTT
.	15	TRBV4-2	TRBJ1-2	.	CASSQEWRTNYGYTF	TGTGCCAGCAGCCAAGAGTGGCGAACTAACTATGGCTACACCTTC
TRBD2	11	TRBV20-1	TRBJ2-3	.	CSRAGGDTQYF	TGCAGTCGGGCGGGGGGAGATACGCAGTATTTT
TRBD1	13	TRBV6-5	TRBJ1-5	.	CASRTGSDQPQHF	TGTGCCAGCAGGACAGGGTCGGATCAGCCCCAGCATTTT
TRBD1	13	TRBV7-2	TRBJ2-3	.	CASSRDRDDTQYF	TGTGCCAGCAGCCGGGACAGGGATGATACGCAGTATTTT
TRBD1	16	TRBV24-1	TRBJ2-3	.	CATSAGTAFGTDTQYF	TGTGCCACCAGTGCCGGGACAGCTTTCGGCACAGATACGCAGTATTTT
.	11	TRBV14	TRBJ2-7	.	CASSHKDEQYF	TGTGCCAGCAGCCACAAGGACGAGCAGTACTTC
.	15	TRBV7-2	TRBJ2-2	few	CASSPSVLNTGELFF	TGTGCCAGCAGCCCCAGTGTTTTGAACACCGGGGAGCTGTTTTTT
.	15	TRBV29-1	TRBJ2-3	.	CSVGDTYTPADTQYF	TGCAGCGTGGGGGACACATATACCCCCGCAGATACGCAGTATTTT
TRBD2	13	TRBV30	TRBJ2-1	.	CAWGTSGYNEQFF	TGTGCCTGGGGGACTAGCGGGTACAATGAGCAGTTCTTC
.	15	TRBV5-1	TRBJ1-2	.	CASSLDTGTGYGYTF	TGCGCCAGCAGCTTGGATACAGGGACCGGTTATGGCTACACCTTC
TRBD2	16	TRBV30	TRBJ2-1	.	CAWSVTGTRVYNEQFF	TGTGCCTGGAGTGTAACCGGGACTAGGGTCTACAATGAGCAGTTCTTC
.	15	TRBV12-5	TRBJ2-7	once	CASGYGVGPDYEQYF	TGTGCTAGTGGTTATGGGGTTGGTCCAGACTACGAGCAGTACTTC
.	15	TRBV5-6	TRBJ1-2	.	CASSLEANDFYGYTF	TGTGCCAGCAGCTTGGAGGCTAATGACTTCTATGGCTACACCTTC
.	14	TRBV12-3/TRBV12-4	TRBJ2-7	.	CASSLGGINYEQYF	TGTGCCAGCAGTTTAGGAGGGATTAACTACGAGCAGTACTTC
TRBD1	15	TRBV7-9	TRBJ2-5	.	CASSSIDRDQETQYF	TGTGCCAGCAGCTCCATTGACAGGGACCAAGAGACCCAGTACTTC
.	11	TRBV6-5	TRBJ2-7	.	CASRRDYEQYF	TGTGCCAGCAGGAGGGACTACGAGCAGTACTTC
.	15	TRBV9	TRBJ1-2	.	CASSVAEGSGYGYTF	TGTGCCAGCAGCGTAGCTGAGGGGTCAGGCTATGGCTACACCTTC
.	12	TRBV2	TRBJ1-1	once	CASGFGETEAFF	TGTGCCAGCGGTTTTGGGGAAACTGAAGCTTTCTTT
.	13	TRBV30	TRBJ1-2	.	CAWSGIGNYGYTF	TGTGCCTGGAGTGGGATCGGTAACTATGGCTACACCTTC
TRBD1	14	TRBV20-1	TRBJ2-1	.	CSAGRTGFYNEQFF	TGCAGTGCAGGCAGGACAGGATTCTACAATGAGCAGTTCTTC
TRBD1	13	TRBV6-5	TRBJ1-5	.	CASSDRGGQPQHF	TGTGCCAGCAGCGACAGGGGCGGTCAGCCCCAGCATTTT
.	11	TRBV7-6	TRBJ1-1	.	CASRGGAEAFF	TGTGCCAGCAGGGGGGGGGCGGAAGCTTTCTTT
TRBD2	18	TRBV6-2/TRBV6-3	TRBJ2-2	.	CASSYSTSGGANTGELFF	TGTGCCAGCAGTTACTCGACTAGCGGGGGGGCCAACACCGGGGAGCTGTTTTTT
TRBD1	14	TRBV5-1	TRBJ2-7	.	CASSSDRAGREQYF	TGCGCCAGCTCCTCGGACAGGGCCGGCCGGGAGCAGTACTTC
.	13	TRBV25-1	TRBJ1-6	.	CASAGVYNSPLHF	TGTGCTTCAGCGGGGGTCTATAATTCACCCCTCCACTTT
.	15	TRBV29-1	TRBJ2-7	.	CSVRGTTDISYEQYF	TGCAGCGTGAGGGGGACAACGGATATCTCCTACGAGCAGTACTTC
TRBD1	13	TRBV2	TRBJ2-1	once	CASGDSSYNEQFF	TGTGCCAGCGGGGACAGCTCCTACAATGAGCAGTTCTTC
.	15	TRBV30	TRBJ1-4	.	CAWSKGSRQAEKLFF	TGTGCCTGGAGTAAGGGGAGCCGCCAGGCTGAAAAACTGTTTTTT